Listed below are T cell receptor beta chains from one sample, sequenced in a study of CD8 T cells in Susac syndrome. TCRdb fed the immunoSEQ multiplex PCR reads into MiXCR, producing one record per CDR3 protein. Of about 83,000 distinct CDR3 sequences in the sample, more than 85% were seen once. Sequencing used CD8+ T cells from PBMCs. The source is a human donor with Susac syndrome. CDR3s include the opening cysteine and the closing phenylalanine or tryptophan. D genes are given only for firm matches. Expanded clones are given a class, and other clones once, few, many or no size at all.

V,J,size,D,DNA,CDR3
TRBV7-2,TRBJ2-3,-,TRBD2,TGTGCCAGCAGCCCCGGGACTACCAACACAGATACGCAGTATTTT,CASSPGTTNTDTQYF
TRBV7-9,TRBJ1-2,-,-,TGTGCCAGCAGCTTCACAACTACAGGATTTTATGGCTACACCTTC,CASSFTTTGFYGYTF
TRBV5-6,TRBJ2-1,-,-,TGTGCCAGCAGCCCATGGGGGGTAGCGCTGACGAATGAGCAGTTCTTC,CASSPWGVALTNEQFF
TRBV9,TRBJ2-7,-,-,TGTGCCAGCAGCGTAGGTCTAGCAAACGAGCAGTACTTC,CASSVGLANEQYF
TRBV29-1,TRBJ1-2,-,-,TGCAGCGTTGAGGGCGGAGTGGATGGCTACACCTTC,CSVEGGVDGYTF
TRBV2,TRBJ2-7,-,TRBD2,TGTGCCAGCAATGGACTAGCGGTGCAGTACTTC,CASNGLAVQYF
TRBV7-8,TRBJ2-5,-,TRBD2,TGTGCCAGCAGCGGAGGACTAGCGGGAGTAGCGGAGACCCAGTACTTC,CASSGGLAGVAETQYF
TRBV7-7,TRBJ2-7,-,TRBD1,TGTGCTAGCAGCTCCGGGACAGGCTACGAGCAGTACTTC,CASSSGTGYEQYF
TRBV5-1,TRBJ1-2,-,TRBD1,TGCGCCAGCAGCCCCTGGACAGGGAGTGGAAATGACACCTTC,CASSPWTGSGNDTF
TRBV28,TRBJ1-5,-,-,TGTGCCAGCAGTTTAAACGTGGCAGGGGATCAGCCCCAGCATTTT,CASSLNVAGDQPQHF
TRBV20-1,TRBJ2-7,-,-,TGCAGTGCCCCCAGGGACTCCTACGAGCAGTACTTC,CSAPRDSYEQYF
TRBV13,TRBJ1-4,-,TRBD1,TGTGCCAGCAGCTGGACAGGCTCTGAAAAACTGTTTTTT,CASSWTGSEKLFF
TRBV30,TRBJ2-2,-,-,TGTGCCTGGAGTGTCGTCGGGGCTGGGGAGCTGTTTTTT,CAWSVVGAGELFF
TRBV4-2,TRBJ2-1,-,-,TGTGCCAGCAGCCAAGCACCGGGGACTGAGAATGAGCAGTTCTTC,CASSQAPGTENEQFF
TRBV12-3/TRBV12-4,TRBJ2-1,-,-,TGTGCCAGCAGTTTGAGTATCCCTCCCAGCAATGAGCAGTTCTTC,CASSLSIPPSNEQFF
TRBV7-9,TRBJ2-5,once,-,TGTGCCAGCAGCCAGAAACGAGCGGATCAAGAGACCCAGTACTTC,CASSQKRADQETQYF
TRBV4-3,TRBJ2-4,-,-,TGCGCCAGCAGCCAAGATCCTGTCCCTGGGGCCAAAAACATTCAGTACTTC,CASSQDPVPGAKNIQYF
TRBV6-5,TRBJ2-6,-,-,TGTGCCAGCAGTTACTCAGGGTCGTCTGGGGCCAACGTCCTGACTTTC,CASSYSGSSGANVLTF
TRBV5-1,TRBJ2-4,-,-,TGCGCCAGCAGCTTTCCTAATGGGACCGTGGCCAAAAACATTCAGTACTTC,CASSFPNGTVAKNIQYF
TRBV4-3,TRBJ2-1,-,TRBD2,TGCGCCAGCAGCCCGGGACTAGCGGGAGCGGTAGAGCAGTTCTTC,CASSPGLAGAVEQFF
TRBV5-6,TRBJ2-7,-,-,TGTGCCAGCAGCTTGGGAACCTACGAGCAGTACTTC,CASSLGTYEQYF
TRBV7-9,TRBJ1-1,-,TRBD1,TGTGCCAGCAGCTTTTCTCAGGGGGCCACTGAAGCTTTCTTT,CASSFSQGATEAFF
TRBV6-5,TRBJ2-5,-,-,TGTGCCAGCAGTTCGGCGCAGGAGACCCAGTACTTC,CASSSAQETQYF
TRBV15,TRBJ2-7,-,TRBD2,TGTGCCACCAGCAGAGATACTAGCGGCCACTCCTACGAGCAGTACTTC,CATSRDTSGHSYEQYF
TRBV6-5,TRBJ1-1,once,-,TGTGCCAGCAGTCCCGGGACAACTGAAGCTTTCTTT,CASSPGTTEAFF
TRBV14,TRBJ2-1,-,-,TGTGCCAGCAGACTGGGACCCGTCAATGAGCAGTTCTTC,CASRLGPVNEQFF